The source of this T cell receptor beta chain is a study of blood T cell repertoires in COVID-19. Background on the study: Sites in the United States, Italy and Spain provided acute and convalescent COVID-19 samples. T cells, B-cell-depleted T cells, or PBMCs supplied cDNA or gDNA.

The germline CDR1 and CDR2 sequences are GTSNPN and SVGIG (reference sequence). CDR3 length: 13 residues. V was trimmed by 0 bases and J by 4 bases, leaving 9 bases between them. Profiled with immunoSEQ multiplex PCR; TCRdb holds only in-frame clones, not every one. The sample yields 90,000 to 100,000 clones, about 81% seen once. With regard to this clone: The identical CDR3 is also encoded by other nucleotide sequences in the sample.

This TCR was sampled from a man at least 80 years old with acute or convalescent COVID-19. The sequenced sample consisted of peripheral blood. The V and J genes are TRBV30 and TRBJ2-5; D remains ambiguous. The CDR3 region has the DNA TGTGCCTGGAGTGTATCTTTGTCAGAGACCCAGTACTTC. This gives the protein CAWSVSLSETQYF.